These T cell receptor beta chains were read from a single sample in a study of T-cell memory formation after mild COVID-19. TCRdb reprocessed the 5' RACE reads with MiXCR, giving one entry per CDR3 protein. The sample has under 300,000 distinct CDR3 sequences, 8% to 10% seen once. Sequencing was carried out using PBMCs or a T cell subset sorted from them (not recorded which). These receptors all stem from a man aged 18 to 35 who had mild COVID-19 (a few samples of this study predate the infection). Cell type and time point are not known. Both conserved end residues are part of each CDR3. A D gene is named only where the DNA matches it firmly. Size is omitted from some rows. Given values are once, few, many or a class for expanded clones.

TGTGCCAGCAGCCCGAAGGACAGGGTGTATAATTCACCCCTCCACTTT,CASSPKDRVYNSPLHF,TRBJ1-6,TRBV7-9,TRBD1,few
TGTGCCAGCAGTAGCGGTAAGAGCTCCTACAATGAGCAGTTCTTC,CASSSGKSSYNEQFF,TRBJ2-1,TRBV7-3,-,few
TGCGCCAGCAGCCAAGTGGTAGCGGGGGGACGGAATGAGCAGTTCTTC,CASSQVVAGGRNEQFF,TRBJ2-1,TRBV4-3,TRBD2,-
TGTGCCAGCAGTAAGGCTGTCCAGAGGGAGCAGTACTTC,CASSKAVQREQYF,TRBJ2-7,TRBV11-3,-,many
TGCGCCAGCCGGGAACTAGCGGGGGTTCACACCGGGGAGCTGTTTTTT,CASRELAGVHTGELFF,TRBJ2-2,TRBV5-1,TRBD2,few
TGCGCCAGCAGCCCTGCGACTAGCGGGTACGAGCAGTACTTC,CASSPATSGYEQYF,TRBJ2-7,TRBV5-1,TRBD2,few
TGTGCCAGCTCACCAACTTTTACGGACACTGAAGCTTTCTTT,CASSPTFTDTEAFF,TRBJ1-1,TRBV18,-,few
TGTGCCAGCAGTTTGGGACAGGGGGACCAGCCCCAGCATTTT,CASSLGQGDQPQHF,TRBJ1-5,TRBV5-1,TRBD1,many
TGTGCTAGCAGCTCGTCTAGCGGGGGTAATGAGCAGTTCTTC,CASSSSSGGNEQFF,TRBJ2-1,TRBV7-7,TRBD2,many
TGTGCCAGCGGGCACCACGCGGGGGGAGGTACCGGGGAGCTGTTTTTT,CASGHHAGGGTGELFF,TRBJ2-2,TRBV12-3/TRBV12-4,TRBD2,-
TGTGCCAGCAGTGACTCAAGCGGGCGGGGGGACTACAATGAGCAGTTCTTC,CASSDSSGRGDYNEQFF,TRBJ2-1,TRBV6-4,TRBD2,-
TGTGCCAGCAGCCACAGGGGAAACTACGAGCAGTACTTC,CASSHRGNYEQYF,TRBJ2-7,TRBV6-5,TRBD1,-
TGCAGTGCCCGCCCCCCAGACACTGAAGCTTTCTTT,CSARPPDTEAFF,TRBJ1-1,TRBV20-1,-,many
TGTGCCAGCAGTTCGCCGGGGGGACGGACAGATACGCAGTATTTT,CASSSPGGRTDTQYF,TRBJ2-3,TRBV6-2/TRBV6-3,TRBD2,few
TGCGCCAGCAGCCAGGGCCCTAGCGGGGGGGCCGATGAGCAGTTCTTC,CASSQGPSGGADEQFF,TRBJ2-1,TRBV4-1,TRBD2,-
TGTGCCATCAGGGACAGAACAGATACGCAGTATTTT,CAIRDRTDTQYF,TRBJ2-3,TRBV10-3,-,few
TGCGCCAGCAGCTTGGATATAAGGACGGGATACACTGAAGCTTTCTTT,CASSLDIRTGYTEAFF,TRBJ1-1,TRBV5-1,-,few
TGTGCCAGCAGTGCAACAGGGTTAGTGGTGAGCAATCAGCCCCAGCATTTT,CASSATGLVVSNQPQHF,TRBJ1-5,TRBV6-5,-,many
TGTGCCAGCAGCTTAATGGGGATAAGATATCAGCCCCAGCATTTT,CASSLMGIRYQPQHF,TRBJ1-5,TRBV7-2,-,few
TGCAGTGCGGACAGGGATTCCTTCTATGGCTACACCTTC,CSADRDSFYGYTF,TRBJ1-2,TRBV20-1,TRBD1,few
TGCGCCAGCAGCCAAGAGGCCATGGGGTCCTCGAACACCGGGGAGCTGTTTTTT,CASSQEAMGSSNTGELFF,TRBJ2-2,TRBV4-1,-,-
TGTGCCAGCAGCGCTACCCGAGGGGTGGTGAACTATGGCTACACCTTC,CASSATRGVVNYGYTF,TRBJ1-2,TRBV7-9,-,few
TGTGCCAGCAGCACTGGGGGGGCGGCTGAGCAGTTCTTC,CASSTGGAAEQFF,TRBJ2-1,TRBV7-3,-,few
TGTGCCAGCTCACCAGACATGAACACTGAAGCTTTCTTT,CASSPDMNTEAFF,TRBJ1-1,TRBV18,-,few
TGTGCCAGCAGCTTGTCCGTGCCCGTGGGTGGCTACACCTTC,CASSLSVPVGGYTF,TRBJ1-2,TRBV7-2,-,few
TGTGCCACCAGCCCCCGGGGGGGGGCACCTAATGAAAAACTGTTTTTT,CATSPRGGAPNEKLFF,TRBJ1-4,TRBV15,-,few
TGCGCCAGCAGCCAACCCACCGGGGAAACTGAAGCTTTCTTT,CASSQPTGETEAFF,TRBJ1-1,TRBV4-1,-,-
TGTGCCAGCAGGCTCGAGGGCGACACCATATATTTT,CASRLEGDTIYF,TRBJ1-3,TRBV7-2,-,many
TGTGCCAGCAGCCCAGGGGACGGTAGAAATGAAAAACTGTTTTTT,CASSPGDGRNEKLFF,TRBJ1-4,TRBV7-9,-,-
TGTGCCACCACTGCCGGTAGGACCCAGGGAGGAAACACCATATATTTT,CATTAGRTQGGNTIYF,TRBJ1-3,TRBV7-2,-,-
TGTGCCAGACTACAGGGGCTCCGTAGCAATCAGCCCCAGCATTTT,CARLQGLRSNQPQHF,TRBJ1-5,TRBV6-1,TRBD1,-
TGTGCCAGCAGTTCCCCAGTAACAACCGGGGAGCTGTTTTTT,CASSSPVTTGELFF,TRBJ2-2,TRBV12-3/TRBV12-4,-,-
TGTGCCAGCAGTTCCCGGACAGGGGGCCCAAACCCGTATGGCTACACCTTC,CASSSRTGGPNPYGYTF,TRBJ1-2,TRBV12-3/TRBV12-4,TRBD1,-
TGCGCCAGCAGCTTGTCCGGCCAGGGGTCCACCGGGGAGCTGTTTTTT,CASSLSGQGSTGELFF,TRBJ2-2,TRBV5-1,-,few
TGTGCCAGCACCCGGGACAGGGCCGTAGATACGCAGTATTTT,CASTRDRAVDTQYF,TRBJ2-3,TRBV11-2,TRBD1,-
TGTGCCAGTAGTACCGGGGAGATTGAAGCTTTCTTT,CASSTGEIEAFF,TRBJ1-1,TRBV19,-,-
TGCAGTGCTAGGGGAAGGGTGGTCGAGCAGTACTTC,CSARGRVVEQYF,TRBJ2-7,TRBV20-1,-,few
TGCAGTGCTAGAGATCACAGCGCGAACACCGGGGAGCTGTTTTTT,CSARDHSANTGELFF,TRBJ2-2,TRBV20-1,-,-
TGTGCCAGCAACCCCTGGACGGCTCGGGAGAGCGCCGGGGAGCTGTTTTTT,CASNPWTARESAGELFF,TRBJ2-2,TRBV2,-,few
TGTGCCACCAGTGATGACACCAGGGTCCAAGAGACCCAGTACTTC,CATSDDTRVQETQYF,TRBJ2-5,TRBV24-1,-,many
TGCAGTGCTAGGCCGGGACGGGACACTGAAGCTATCTTT,CSARPGRDTEAIF,TRBJ1-1,TRBV20-1,-,-
TGCAGCGCCGCCACTTGGGGGAGCACAGATACGCAGTATTTT,CSAATWGSTDTQYF,TRBJ2-3,TRBV29-1,-,few
TGCAGTGCTAGGTTCGGGGGCGGCACAGATACGCAGTATTTT,CSARFGGGTDTQYF,TRBJ2-3,TRBV20-1,-,-
TGCGCCAGCACAGGACACCAGAACTATGGCTACACCTTC,CASTGHQNYGYTF,TRBJ1-2,TRBV4-1,-,-
TGTGCCAGCCCTCCCAGGGGCGGAAACACTGAAGCTTTCTTT,CASPPRGGNTEAFF,TRBJ1-1,TRBV25-1,-,few
TGTGCCAGCAGAGTCCTAGCGGGGAGAGCCACAGATACGCAGTATTTT,CASRVLAGRATDTQYF,TRBJ2-3,TRBV6-2/TRBV6-3,TRBD2,-